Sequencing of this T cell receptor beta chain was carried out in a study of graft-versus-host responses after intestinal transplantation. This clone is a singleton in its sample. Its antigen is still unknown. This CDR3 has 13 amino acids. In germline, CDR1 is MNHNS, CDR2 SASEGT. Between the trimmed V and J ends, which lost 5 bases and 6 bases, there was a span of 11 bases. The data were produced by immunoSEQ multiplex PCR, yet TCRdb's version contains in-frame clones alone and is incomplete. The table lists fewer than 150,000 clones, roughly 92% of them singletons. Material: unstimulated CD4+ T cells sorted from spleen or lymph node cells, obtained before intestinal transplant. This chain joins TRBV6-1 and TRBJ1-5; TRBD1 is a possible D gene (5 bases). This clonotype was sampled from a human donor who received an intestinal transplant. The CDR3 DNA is TGTGCCAGCAGTTATTCAGGGACTCAGCCCCAGCATTTT. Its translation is CASSYSGTQPQHF.